This entry concerns a single T cell receptor (beta chain). Its antigen is not yet known. One base away there is no much larger clone; base qualities are not given. The sample belongs to a study of brain T cells in children with intractable seizures (dated by TCRdb to about 2021). Regarding the study in general: As a first screen for immune gene transcripts, resected brain tissue from 53 pediatric epilepsy surgery cases was run on a NanoString immunology panel. About 70% of the 12 selected surgery cases also had pre-surgery blood sequenced, which left four cases with brain tissue only.

Results and caveats for the whole study, not just this receptor: Viral specificity was inferred solely from CDR3 sequence similarity, and the HCMV serostatus of the patients was not known. Because sequencing depth differed between pre- and post-surgery blood, the absence of clones from the pre-surgery sample may reflect undersampling.

The V and J ends are trimmed by 1 base and 12 bases, leaving 15 bases between them. Reading the germline V gene (reference sequence) gives CDR1 LNHDA and CDR2 SQIVND. There are 13 amino acids in the CDR3, from cysteine to phenylalanine inclusive. Only the CDR3 DNA is retained, 39 bases long and in frame from the first base. The immunoSEQ assay was applied to genomic DNA to generate the TCR beta chain sequences. The authors processed their data as follows. Any CDR3 sequence that did not begin with the conserved framework cysteine at position 104 was removed by hand. Clonality was calculated as one minus the normalized Shannon's Diversity Index, with values ranging from 0 (maximal diversity) to 1 (oligoclonal). To check whether a given CDR3 had different frequencies in two samples, for example brain versus blood, chi-squared comparison-of-proportions tests were used. Public clonotypes were identified through searches of immuneACCESS, and similarity to known antiviral clonotypes was evaluated with the VDJdb browser. The clones in this table, taken by TCRdb from immuneACCESS, are in-frame only. Not every clone is retained; where verified, under half of the shortfall comes from an unresolved V gene, and the cause of the rest is unknown. V and J calls and clone size are as listed in that table; D and trimming were resolved from the DNA. Recorded for this sample are hundreds of thousands of clones; 93% of them occurred a single time. 5.7% of the sample comes from the top ten.

In the paper's terms, the time point label means: blood from clinic visit 5 months post-surgery; TSC patient then seizure free. Surgery cases with the highest brain T cell transcript signatures were selected for TCR beta chain sequencing of brain tissue and, where available, blood. Patients had been treated with at least one anti-epileptic drug before surgery. TCR-sequenced patients were children with drug-resistant epilepsy due to tuberous sclerosis complex, focal cortical dysplasia, Rasmussen encephalitis or hemimegalencephaly. The Monarch genomic DNA purification kit was used to extract bulk genomic DNA from unsorted brain tissue and from whole blood.

This chain joins TRBV19 to TRBJ1-1; no D segment can be confidently identified. The material sequenced was peripheral blood, taken 4 to 5 months after surgery. The receptor was derived from a boy younger than two with tuberous sclerosis and intractable seizures. The CDR3 here reads CASSIGPWPPTFF. The DNA sequence reads TGTGCCAGTAGTATAGGGCCATGGCCTCCGACTTTCTTT.